The 30 T cell receptor beta chains listed next were all sequenced from one sample in a study of technical replicates of blood from a handful of donors (dated by TCRdb to 2017 to 2019). Libraries were made using the immunoSEQ multiplex PCR assay. TCRdb obtained this table from immuneACCESS and retained in-frame rearrangements with V and J assigned. These tables miss some clones; where compared with another copy, unresolved V genes account for less than half of the shortfall, and the remainder is unexplained. This sample gives around 80,000 clones in total; 90% to 95% of them show up just once. The ten largest clones capture approximately 0.22% of the sample. Sequenced: T cells isolated from PBMCs. The receptor set was obtained from a human donor in good health.

The chain carries TRBV9 and TRBJ2-5; D ambiguous. There are 15 residues in the CDR3. From germline, CDR1 is SGDLS and CDR2 YYNGEE. V lost 0 bases and J lost 5, with 14 bases in between. The DNA for the CDR3 is TGTGCCAGCAGCGTAGCCTCAGGTCTCGGTGAGACCCAGTACTTC. Its translation is CASSVASGLGETQYF. Combining the CDR3 with reference TRBV9 and TRBJ2-5 gives the whole variable domain DSGVTQTPKHLITATGQRVTLRCSPRSGDLSVYWYQQSLDQGLQFLIQYYNGEERAKGNILERFSAQQFPDLHSELNLSSLELGDSALYFCASSVASGLGETQYFGPGTRLLVL.

The rearrangement joins TRBV7-5 to TRBJ2-7; TRBD1 was called by the table and not checked on the DNA. TRBV7-5 is reported as a pseudogene. This CDR3 is 18 amino acids long. This CDR3 is CVRSLGCCIPGQHYEQYF. In nucleotides, the CDR3 is TGTGTCAGAAGCTTAGGTTGCTGTATCCCGGGACAACACTACGAGCAGTACTTC.

The chain links TRBV29-1 to TRBJ1-1; D is possibly TRBD1 (6 bases). Per the germline V gene, CDR1 is SQVTM and CDR2 is ANQGSEA. The CDR3 is made up of 13 amino acids. V gave up 7 bases and J gave up 1 base, with 13 bases separating them. CDR3 DNA: TGCAGCGGCCTAGGGGGTCGGAACACTGAAGCTTTCTTT. It is translated as CSGLGGRNTEAFF.

V usage is TRBV4-2 and J usage is TRBJ2-3; 14 bases match TRBD2. The CDR3 has 18 residues. Germline V lookup: CDR1 LGHNA, CDR2 YNFKEQ. With V trimmed by 3 bases and J by 0 bases, 5 bases remained unmatched. The CDR3 region has the DNA TGTGCCAGCAGCCACGGACTAGCGGGGGGTACTAGCACAGATACGCAGTATTTT. It translates to CASSHGLAGGTSTDTQYF.

The rearrangement joins TRBV19 to TRBJ1-5; a weak D match, TRBD1 (6 bases). The CDR3 is 18 amino acids. Trimming cost V 1 base and J 4 bases, with 20 bases left between them. Looked up from germline, CDR1 is LNHDA and CDR2 is SQIVND (reference sequence). CDR3: CASSIVLDLRDRNQPQHF. CDR3 DNA: TGTGCCAGTAGTATAGTCTTAGATTTACGAGACAGGAATCAGCCCCAGCATTTT.

The rearrangement uses TRBV2 and TRBJ2-2; 10 bases are a match to TRBD1. This CDR3 comprises 15 residues. After removal of 7 bases from V and 1 base from J, the junction contained 3 bases not matched to a gene. Germline V CDR1 and CDR2: SNHLY, FYNNEI. CDR3 coding DNA: TGTGCCAGCATCGGACAGGGGGGGAACACCGGGGAGCTGTTTTTT. Protein: CASIGQGGNTGELFF.

The chain recombines TRBV13 with TRBJ2-2; D might be TRBD1 (6 bases). Trimming pared 5 bases from V and 4 bases from J, leaving 17 bases between. Germline V CDR1 and CDR2: PRHDT, FYEKMQ (reference sequence). This CDR3 comprises 16 residues. The CDR3 sequence: CASSQGSMYSTGELFF. The CDR3, as DNA: TGTGCCAGCAGCCAGGGGAGCATGTATAGCACCGGGGAGCTGTTTTTT.

This rearrangement joins TRBV6-1 to TRBJ2-2; 11 bases align to TRBD2. V was clipped by 6 bases and J by 4 bases; unmatched bases: 4. The CDR3 runs 15 residues. CDR1 and CDR2 from the germline V gene are MNHNS and SASEGT. The chain's CDR3 is CASRRLAGPTGELFF. CDR3 nucleotides: TGTGCCAGCAGACGACTAGCGGGGCCCACCGGGGAGCTGTTTTTT.

The chain's CDR3 is CASSPGTGGRETQYF. The CDR3 DNA reads as TGTGCCAGCAGTCCCGGGACAGGGGGTCGGGAGACCCAGTACTTC. The chain combines TRBV13 with TRBJ2-5; 11 nucleotides align to TRBD1. The CDR3 is 15 amino acids. Looked up from germline, CDR1 is PRHDT and CDR2 is FYEKMQ (reference sequence). J gave up 5 bases and V 6 bases, and 8 bases lay outside the gene matches. The full variable domain, completed using reference TRBV13 and TRBJ2-5, is AAGVIQSPRHLIKEKRETATLKCYPIPRHDTVYWYQQGPGQDPQFLISFYEKMQSDKGSIPDRFSAQQFSDYHSELNMSSLELGDSALYFCASSPGTGGRETQYFGPGTRLLVL.

V is TRBV6-1 and J is TRBJ2-7, with 9 bases fitting TRBD1. J was trimmed by 3 bases and V by 3 bases; bases with no gene match: 6. The CDR3 extends over 15 amino acids. Germline V lookup: CDR1 MNHNS, CDR2 SASEGT. The CDR3 DNA is TGTGCCAGCAGTGACGGGACAGGGTTCCTCTACGAGCAGTACTTC. Translation gives CASSDGTGFLYEQYF.

The V and J genes are TRBV5-1 and TRBJ2-1; 10 bases match TRBD2. Germline-derived CDR1 and CDR2 are SGHRS and YFSETQ. Trimming took 2 bases from V and 7 from J; bases not matched to a gene: 6. This CDR3 has 15 amino acids. The DNA for the CDR3 is TGCGCCAGCAGCTTAACTAGCGGGGCCCTAAATGAGCAGTTCTTC. Translation: CASSLTSGALNEQFF. The full variable domain, completed using reference TRBV5-1 and TRBJ2-1, is KAGVTQTPRYLIKTRGQQVTLSCSPISGHRSVSWYQQTPGQGLQFLFEYFSETQRNKGNFPGRFSGRQFSNSRSEMNVSTLELGDSALYLCASSLTSGALNEQFFGPGTRLTVL.

V gene TRBV13 combines with J gene TRBJ2-4, with 8 bases that match TRBD1. The length of the CDR3 is 14 residues. With 5 bases clipped from V and 9 bases from J, the junction kept 9 bases outside the gene matches. Germline lookup yields CDR1 PRHDT and CDR2 FYEKMQ (reference sequence). This chain's CDR3 is CASSPPGQVSIQYF. The CDR3 DNA sequence: TGTGCCAGCAGCCCCCCGGGACAGGTGTCCATTCAGTACTTC. Full variable domain (remainder filled in from reference TRBV13 and TRBJ2-4): AAGVIQSPRHLIKEKRETATLKCYPIPRHDTVYWYQQGPGQDPQFLISFYEKMQSDKGSIPDRFSAQQFSDYHSELNMSSLELGDSALYFCASSPPGQVSIQYFGAGTRLSVL.

This sequence joins TRBV6-1 and TRBJ1-2, with D unresolved. The CDR3 sequence is 16 residues long. Trimming removed 0 bases from V and 2 bases from J, with 13 bases in between. The germline V gene has CDR1 MNHNS and CDR2 SASEGT. In nucleotides, the CDR3 is TGTGCCAGCAGTGAAGCTGGCGGCAGAGCGAACTATGGCTACACCTTC. Protein product: CASSEAGGRANYGYTF.

In this sample, this clone turned up once. The rearrangement links TRBV12-5 to TRBJ1-6; no firm D call. The CDR3 extends over 14 amino acids. The germline V and J ends were trimmed by 2 bases and 4 bases, with 6 bases remaining between them. The germline V gene encodes CDR1 LGHNT and CDR2 FRNRAP. CDR3 residues: CASGLQVYNSPLHF. As DNA, the CDR3 is TGTGCTAGTGGTTTGCAGGTTTATAATTCACCCCTCCACTTT.

The chain has TRBV5-5 and TRBJ1-1, with D possibly TRBD1 on 5 matching bases. V gave up 4 bases and J gave up 1 base, with 11 bases separating them. Germline-derived CDR1 and CDR2 are SGHKS and YYEKEE (reference sequence). This CDR3 comprises 14 residues. CDR3 in DNA: TGTGCCAGCAGCCCAGGGAGGGGGAACACTGAAGCTTTCTTT. As protein: CASSPGRGNTEAFF.

This clone was found a few times. The chain combines TRBV6-5 with TRBJ2-3; D is undetermined. Germline V CDR1 and CDR2: MNHEY, SVGAGI. Trimming stripped 6 bases from V and 6 bases from J, with 10 bases between. The CDR3 has 12 amino acids. As DNA, the CDR3 is TGTGCCAGCAGATCCCAGTGGGATACGCAGTATTTT. This codes for CASRSQWDTQYF.

This clone was detected once. The V and J genes are TRBV19 and TRBJ1-5, with a weak D call TRBD1 (5 bases). CDR1 is LNHDA and CDR2 is SQIVND in the germline V gene (reference sequence). The CDR3 consists of 16 residues. Trimming shortened V by 5 bases and J by 3 bases, and 17 bases separated the two germline ends. In nucleotides, the CDR3 is TGTGCCAGTAGTTTTCCCTTTCAGGGAAACAATCAGCCCCAGCATTTT. This codes for CASSFPFQGNNQPQHF. Based on the CDR3 plus reference TRBV19 and TRBJ1-5, the full variable domain is DGGITQSPKYLFRKEGQNVTLSCEQNLNHDAMYWYRQDPGQGLRLIYYSQIVNDFQKGDIAEGYSVSREKKESFPLTVTSAQKNPTAFYLCASSFPFQGNNQPQHFGDGTRLSIL.

This chain connects TRBV7-3 to TRBJ1-6; D may be TRBD1 (5 bases). Germline CDR1 reads SGHTA; CDR2 reads FQGTGA. The CDR3 spans 15 residues. The V gene lost 4 bases and the J gene lost 10 bases, with 17 bases spanning the gap. CDR3: CASSSRTAGGSPLHF. DNA of the CDR3: TGTGCCAGCAGCTCTAGGACTGCCGGGGGGTCACCCCTCCACTTT.

The rearrangement uses TRBV5-1 and TRBJ2-7, with D possibly matching TRBD1 (6 bases). The V end was cut by 2 bases, the J end by 2 bases, with 20 bases between. Looked up from germline, CDR1 is SGHRS and CDR2 is YFSETQ. The CDR3 totals 17 residues. The CDR3 DNA follows: TGCGCCAGCAGCTTCAATCGTCTAGGACAGTGGCCCTACGAGCAGTACTTC. Translated, it gives CASSFNRLGQWPYEQYF.

V and J are TRBV4-1 and TRBJ2-7, with D possibly TRBD1 on 5 matching bases. Germline CDR1 reads MGHRA; CDR2 reads YSYEKL. CDR3 length: 14 amino acids. Between the trimmed V and J ends, which lost 0 bases and 5 bases, there was a span of 11 bases. Here the CDR3 reads CASSQDRVSHEQYF. The CDR3 bases are TGCGCCAGCAGCCAAGACAGGGTTTCACACGAGCAGTACTTC.

This clone is a singleton in its sample. The genes are TRBV28 and TRBJ2-1; TRBD2 matches at 7 bases. CDR1 and CDR2 from the germline V gene are MDHEN and SYDVKM. J lost 6 bases, V lost 9 bases, and 14 bases had no gene match. The CDR3 consists of 15 residues. CDR3 residues: CASSYWAGESNEQFF. CDR3 bases: TGTGCCAGTTCCTACTGGGCGGGAGAAAGCAATGAGCAGTTCTTC.

The chain links TRBV15 to TRBJ2-7, with no clear D. The CDR3 sequence is 14 residues long. Trimming took 0 bases from V and 3 from J, leaving 9 bases between them. The V gene's germline CDR1 is LNHNV and CDR2 YYDKDF (reference sequence). The CDR3 DNA reads as TGTGCCACCAGCAGAGATTTAGTCGTCTACGAGCAGTACTTC. Translating it yields CATSRDLVVYEQYF.

The genes are TRBV7-9 and TRBJ1-1; tentative D call: TRBD1 (6 bases). The V end lost 1 base, the J end lost 1 base, and 10 bases lay between the germline ends. CDR1 and CDR2 (germline): SEHNR, FQNEAQ (reference sequence). The CDR3 is made up of 15 amino acids. CDR3 sequence (DNA): TGTGCCAGCAGCTTAGGGGGGCCGGGGAACACTGAAGCTTTCTTT. It yields the protein CASSLGGPGNTEAFF.

The CDR3 loop is CASSFGGASGYTF. The CDR3 coding sequence is TGTGCCAGCAGCTTTGGAGGGGCGAGTGGCTACACCTTC. The chain employs TRBV7-9 and TRBJ1-2; the D gene is possibly TRBD1 (5 bases). V lost 3 bases, J lost 7 bases, and 12 bases lay in between. This CDR3 is 13 amino acids long. Germline assignment: CDR1 SEHNR and CDR2 FQNEAQ (reference sequence).

V usage is TRBV27 and J usage is TRBJ2-1; the match to TRBD1 covers 7 bases. CDR3 length equals 14 residues. The trim removed 0 bases at V and 8 bases at J, leaving 4 bases unmatched. Per germline, CDR1 MNHEY and CDR2 SMNVEV (reference sequence). Here the CDR3 DNA reads TGTGCCAGCAGTTTATCGACAGGGTCCGATGAGCAGTTCTTC. Its protein product is CASSLSTGSDEQFF.

The chain carries TRBV5-1 and TRBJ1-1; 7 positions agree with TRBD1. CDR1 SGHRS and CDR2 YFSETQ come from the germline V gene. Unmatched junction bases numbered 13, after V lost 4 bases and J lost 4 bases. The CDR3 is 16 residues long. The CDR3 bases are TGCGCCAGCAGCATTCGACAGGGTAAATTTGGCACTGAAGCTTTCTTT. Protein product: CASSIRQGKFGTEAFF.

This sequence joins TRBV30 and TRBJ2-7; D may be TRBD1 (5 bases). The CDR3 covers 11 residues. Germline V CDR1 and CDR2: GTSNPN, SVGIG (reference sequence). With 3 bases removed from V and 2 bases from J, the gap between germline ends came to 5 bases. In nucleotides, the CDR3 is TGTGCCTGGAGAGGGGCCTACGAGCAGTACTTC. Protein product: CAWRGAYEQYF.

The CDR3 coding sequence is TGCAGCGTTGTTAAGCTTGAAGCTTTCTTT. This sequence encodes CSVVKLEAFF. J is TRBJ1-1 and V is TRBV29-1; D gene uncertain. The germline gives CDR1 SQVTM, CDR2 ANQGSEA. The CDR3 totals 10 residues. V lost 4 bases and J lost 7, with 7 bases in between. The full variable domain, rest sourced from reference TRBV29-1 and TRBJ1-1, is SAVISQKPSRDICQRGTSLTIQCQVDSQVTMMFWYRQQPGQSLTLIATANQGSEATYESGFVIDKFPISRPNLTFSTLTVSNMSPEDSSIYLCSVVKLEAFFGQGTRLTVV.

This sequence joins TRBV6-1 and TRBJ1-1; no clear D. This CDR3 comprises 15 residues. CDR1 MNHNS and CDR2 SASEGT come from the germline V gene. Trimming took off 8 bases at V and 2 bases at J, with 18 bases between the two ends. The CDR3 sequence is CASHPRRVENTEAFF. The CDR3 DNA sequence: TGTGCCAGCCATCCCCGGAGGGTCGAAAACACTGAAGCTTTCTTT.

The J gene is TRBJ2-2, the V gene TRBV2; D might be TRBD2 (5 bases). The CDR3 extends over 12 amino acids. Trimming pared 4 bases from V and 7 bases from J, leaving 7 bases between. CDR1 is SNHLY, CDR2 FYNNEI, per germline. The CDR3 spells CASSGEFGELFF. The CDR3 bases are TGTGCCAGCAGTGGGGAGTTCGGGGAGCTGTTTTTT.